The clone carrying this TCR beta chain has ten or more counts. The antigen is unknown. Germline values: CDR1 MNHEY, CDR2 SVGAGI. The CDR3 runs 15 residues. The junction had 6 bases not matched to a gene; V was cut back by 6 bases and J by 2 bases. Unique molecular identifiers were added to individual cDNA molecules. Using its own MiXCR run on the 5' RACE reads, TCRdb lists one record per CDR3 protein. Of some 45,000 distinct CDR3 sequences listed, about 4.2% are singletons. This entry belongs to a study of early T cells in non-severe SARS-CoV-2 infection. Across the whole study: Unpaired chains resulted from sequencing bulk RNA of unsorted whole blood. General study findings and limits: Matching against VDJdb likely underestimated virus-specific expansions, favoring anti-spike CD8.

Input material: whole blood. This TCR was recovered from an adult who was a healthcare worker with PCR-confirmed SARS-CoV-2 infection or an uninfected control (not recorded which). The rearrangement uses TRBV6-5 and TRBJ2-5; 10 nucleotides match TRBD2. The CDR3 loop reads CASRGTSATQETQYF. The CDR3 nucleotides are TGTGCCAGCAGGGGGACTAGCGCCACTCAAGAGACCCAGTACTTC.